This TCR beta chain was sequenced for a study of vaccination and CD4 T cells after COVID-19. Notes on this clonotype: Its antigen is unknown.

General study points: Spike mono-reactive status applied to 304 of 307 vaccine-specific clones in convalescent patients.

Treatment meaning: roughly 10-day PBMC culture with coronavirus spike peptide pools or control peptides (ViraFEST assay). Positivity by PCR occurred from March to December 2020, a period that predated US Alpha, Beta and Delta variants. The V gene end was trimmed by 4 bases and the J gene end by 0 bases; junction bases not matched to a gene: 8. The CDR3 is 16 residues long. The germline gives CDR1 MNHEY, CDR2 SVGAGI. The Oncomine TCR Beta short-read assay was what sequenced the DNA obtained from cultured CD4+ T cells. TCRdb itself ran the PCR reads through MiXCR, one entry per CDR3 protein. The sample lists approximately 21,000 distinct CDR3 sequences; roughly 45% were seen once.

The chain carries TRBV6-5 and TRBJ1-1, with TRBD1 identical over 7 bases. The source is a human donor who had recovered from COVID-19. The starting material was CD4+ T cells from blood, cultured in vitro, obtained before SARS-CoV-2 vaccination. CDR3 DNA sequence: TGTGCCAGCAGTTTCTCTTCCGGGACAGTGAACACTGAAGCTTTCTTT. Encoded protein: CASSFSSGTVNTEAFF.